This TCR beta chain was recorded in a study of PD-1 blockade in classical Hodgkin lymphoma. Method: immunoSEQ multiplex PCR; TCRdb's copy keeps in-frame clones and lacks some. The sample lists 43,000 or so clones; around 70% were seen once. Each and every patient relapsed after autologous stem cell transplantation, and patients got differing brentuximab vedotin exposure. V lost 1 base and J 9 bases, leaving 8 bases between the germline ends. Germline-derived CDR1 and CDR2 are SGHRS and YFSETQ. This CDR3 comprises 13 residues. The source of this sequence is a human donor with classical Hodgkin lymphoma. The source was peripheral blood mononuclear cells (PBMCs), collected at baseline. V usage is TRBV5-1 and J usage is TRBJ1-6; the D is unclear. CDR3 sequence: CASSLSEGSPLHF. CDR3 DNA: TGCGCCAGCAGCTTGAGCGAGGGTTCACCCCTCCACTTT.